The T cell receptor beta chain described here comes from a study of early T cells in non-severe SARS-CoV-2 infection. General study points: VDJdb-based matching was biased toward anti-spike CD8 responses and missed private and CD4 specificities.

TCRdb recomputed calls from the 5' RACE reads with MiXCR, one row per CDR3 protein. The table shows approximately 65,000 distinct CDR3 sequences, with roughly 13% occurring only once. This clonotype was counted only a few times. Its matching antigen is unknown. Germline-derived CDR1 and CDR2 are ENHRY and SYGVKD. Losses at the gene ends were 6 bases for V and 8 bases for J; bases not matched to a gene: 12. This CDR3 contains 14 residues. The clonotype comes from an adult who was a healthcare worker with PCR-confirmed SARS-CoV-2 infection or an uninfected control (not recorded which). The gene calls are TRBV10-3 and TRBJ1-1, with 7 bases aligning to TRBD1. Sequencing was carried out using whole blood. The CDR3 protein is CAIRQGVAAEEAFF. CDR3 nucleotides: TGTGCCATCAGGCAGGGGGTTGCGGCGGAAGAAGCTTTCTTT.